This T cell receptor beta chain stems from a study of blood T cell repertoires in COVID-19. Measured with immunoSEQ multiplex PCR; TCRdb has only the in-frame clones, and not every one. The table has around 130,000 clones, around 83% seen once. This CDR3 is built from 15 residues. The trim removed 2 bases at V and 7 bases at J, leaving 6 bases unmatched. CDR1 is PRHDT, CDR2 FYEKMQ, per germline (reference sequence). A few counts support this clone. This chain uses TRBV13 with TRBJ2-1; 9 nucleotides line up with TRBD1. Source material: peripheral blood. The receptor comes from a man aged 40-49 years with active or convalescent COVID-19. CDR3 nucleotides: TGTGCCAGCAGCTTACGGCGACAGGGGGGGAATGAGCAGTTCTTC. Translating gives CASSLRRQGGNEQFF.